This entry lists 12 T cell receptor beta chains sequenced from one sample in a study of TIL therapy for anti-PD-1-resistant metastatic lung cancer. Documented time point: pre-treatment sample, taken before nivolumab and TIL therapy. This was the immunoSEQ v3 assay. Some clones are missing from TCRdb's copy, which holds only in-frame ones; the method was immunoSEQ multiplex PCR. Among tens of thousands of clones listed, about four fifths were seen once. The material sequenced was blood, taken at baseline. These receptors originate from a person aged 25-85 years with non-small cell lung cancer.

The count of this clone is one. This chain links TRBV15 with TRBJ2-2, with a possible D match to TRBD1 (5 bases). Trimming took off 0 bases at V and 5 bases at J, with 13 bases between the two ends. CDR3 size: 16 residues. Germline-derived CDR1 and CDR2 are LNHNV and YYDKDF (reference sequence). In DNA, the CDR3 is TGTGCCACCAGCAGAGATGCGGCAGGGCAAACCGGGGAGCTGTTTTTT. This translates into CATSRDAAGQTGELFF.

The sample holds a few counts of this clone. CDR3 amino acids: CASSRTVLSNQPQHF. The CDR3, as DNA: TGTGCCAGTAGCAGGACAGTCCTTAGCAATCAGCCCCAGCATTTT. The V and J genes are TRBV19 and TRBJ1-5, with a weak D call TRBD1 (6 bases). Germline loops: CDR1 LNHDA, CDR2 SQIVND (reference sequence). The CDR3 covers 15 residues. V gave up 6 bases and J gave up 0 bases, with 12 bases separating them.

The chain uses TRBV28 and TRBJ2-5; 10 bases line up with TRBD1. The end of the DNA is better explained by TRBJ2-7, so the J call may be wrong. CDR3 size: 14 residues. The germline V gene has CDR1 MDHEN and CDR2 SYDVKM. Written as DNA, the CDR3 is TGTGCCAGCCGATTCCGGGACAGGGGACGCGAGCAGTACTTC. It encodes CASRFRDRGREQYF.

The V and J genes are TRBV7-9 and TRBJ2-1; D may be TRBD1 or TRBD2 (5 bases each). The length of the CDR3 is 15 residues. V was clipped by 6 bases and J by 2 bases, with 14 bases between them. CDR1 is SEHNR and CDR2 is FQNEAQ in the germline V gene (reference sequence). The CDR3 nucleotides are TGTGCCAGCAGTACGGAGGCAGGGCCCTACAATGAGCAGTTCTTC. Translating gives CASSTEAGPYNEQFF.

This rearrangement joins TRBV15 to TRBJ2-3; D uncertain. Trimming took 3 bases from V and 0 from J, leaving 4 bases between them. The germline gives CDR1 LNHNV, CDR2 YYDKDF (reference sequence). The CDR3 covers 13 residues. CDR3 in amino acids: CATSRDSTDTQYF. The CDR3 DNA follows: TGTGCCACCAGCAGGGACAGCACAGATACGCAGTATTTT. Full variable domain (remainder filled in from reference TRBV15 and TRBJ2-3): DAMVIQNPRYQVTQFGKPVTLSCSQTLNHNVMYWYQQKSSQAPKLLFHYYDKDFNNEADTPDNFQSRRPNTSFCFLDIRSPGLGDTAMYLCATSRDSTDTQYFGPGTRLTVL.

By sample fraction, this clone is large. This chain links TRBV10-2 with TRBJ2-7; 9 nucleotides agree with TRBD2. The V gene's germline CDR1 is WSHSY and CDR2 SAAADI. J lost 7 bases, V lost 3 bases, and 7 bases had no gene match. This CDR3 comprises 14 residues. The CDR3 sequence is CASSDPSGMWEQYF. As DNA, the CDR3 is TGCGCCAGCAGTGACCCTAGCGGGATGTGGGAGCAGTACTTC.

This clone was seen only once. The V gene is TRBV7-2, the J gene TRBJ2-2; the match to TRBD1 covers 12 bases. The CDR3 contains 17 residues. The V gene end was trimmed by 1 base and the J gene end by 6 bases; junction bases not matched to a gene: 6. Germline V gene data show CDR1 as SGHTA and CDR2 as FQGNSA. CDR3 in amino acids: CASSLGDRGPLPGELFF. For the CDR3, the DNA is TGTGCCAGCAGCTTAGGGGACAGGGGGCCCCTGCCCGGGGAGCTGTTTTTT.

J is TRBJ2-1 and V is TRBV7-8, with D possibly matching TRBD2 (6 bases). Deletions cut 1 base from V and 8 bases from J, with 12 bases between. The CDR3 runs to 14 residues. Germline CDR1 is SGHVS and CDR2 is FQNEAQ. The CDR3 DNA reads as TGTGCCAGCAGCTTAGAACTAAAGCGGGATGAGCAGTTCTTC. It specifies CASSLELKRDEQFF.

This chain connects TRBV9 to TRBJ2-7; D remains ambiguous. The CDR3 contains 14 residues. Germline V gene sequence: CDR1 SGDLS, CDR2 YYNGEE. V lost 0 bases, J lost 2 bases, and 9 bases lay in between. The CDR3 region has the DNA TGTGCCAGCAGCGTAGATACGGGTACCTACGAGCAGTACTTC. Its translation: CASSVDTGTYEQYF.

This sequence joins TRBV6-5 and TRBJ2-1; no definite D call. V was trimmed by 4 bases and J by 8 bases, leaving 12 bases between them. Germline V gene data show CDR1 as MNHEY and CDR2 as SVGAGI. The CDR3 covers 13 residues. In DNA, the CDR3 is TGTGCCAGCAGTTGGCCCCTGGGCCATGAGCAGTTCTTC. It encodes CASSWPLGHEQFF.

The table lists this clone with a few counts. The V gene is TRBV6-1, the J gene TRBJ1-5, with a possible D match to TRBD1 (5 bases). V shed 1 base and J shed 3 bases, with 16 bases lying between them. This CDR3 spans 17 amino acids. Germline CDR1 and CDR2: MNHNS and SASEGT. CDR3 protein: CASSEGTGTAVNQPQHF. DNA for the CDR3: TGTGCCAGCAGTGAAGGGACCGGGACGGCCGTCAATCAGCCCCAGCATTTT.

This sequence joins TRBV15 and TRBJ1-5; a possible D gene is TRBD1 (5 bases). Germline lookup yields CDR1 LNHNV and CDR2 YYDKDF (reference sequence). Trimming pared 5 bases from V and 0 bases from J, leaving 11 bases between. The CDR3 is made up of 15 amino acids. CDR3 amino acids: CATSGGRFSNQPQHF. DNA for the CDR3: TGTGCCACCAGCGGGGGACGATTTAGCAATCAGCCCCAGCATTTT.